This T cell receptor (beta chain) was recovered during a study of blood T cell repertoires in COVID-19. Study at large: The United States, Italy and Spain provided the acute and convalescent COVID-19 samples. The cDNA or gDNA used as material had been derived from T cells, B-cell-depleted T cells, or PBMCs.

Authors' processing steps: Amplification of reference gene primers provided the estimated nucleated cell counts. The repertoire was sequenced with immunoSEQ multiplex PCR; TCRdb's copy has only in-frame clones and lacks some. That table gives V, J and clone size, and the DNA gave D and trimming. This table has roughly 74,000 clones, about 90% appearing once. The material sequenced was peripheral blood. This sequence originates from a woman at least 80 years old with active or convalescent COVID-19.

CDR3 nucleotides: TGTGCCAGCAGCCAAGCCTATAACACCGGGGAGCTGTTTTTT. Translating gives CASSQAYNTGELFF. The chain is built from TRBV3-1 (or the pseudogene TRBV3-2) and TRBJ2-2; D gene ambiguous. Looked up from germline, CDR1 is LGHDT and CDR2 is YNNKEL (reference sequence). The CDR3 runs to 14 residues. Deletions cut 1 base from V and 2 bases from J, with 5 bases between.